The 10 T cell receptor beta chains given below trace back to one sample, sequenced in a study of blood T cell repertoires in COVID-19. The protocol was immunoSEQ multiplex PCR, while the TCRdb copy is restricted to in-frame clones and leaves out a portion. The sample holds approximately 100,000 clones; 70% to 85% are singletons and the top ten take around 16%. The specimen was peripheral blood. All receptors come from a woman between 55 and 75 years old with acute or convalescent COVID-19.

V is TRBV7-6 and J is TRBJ1-1; TRBD1 matches 7 bases. Germline CDR1 and CDR2: SGHVS and FNYEAQ. CDR3 length: 16 residues. V lost 5 bases and J lost 4; bases outside the gene matches: 13. CDR3 nucleotides: TGTGCCAGCAGCCCAGTCATAGGGGGCGCGGGCACTGAAGCTTTCTTT. Its protein is CASSPVIGGAGTEAFF.

The CDR3 sequence is CASSSRQGASGEQYF. DNA of the CDR3: TGTGCCAGCAGCTCCCGACAGGGGGCTTCGGGAGAGCAGTACTTC. The gene calls are TRBV7-2 and TRBJ2-7, with TRBD1 identical over 10 bases. J was trimmed by 7 bases and V by 4 bases; bases with no gene match: 10. Germline CDR1 SGHTA, CDR2 FQGNSA. The CDR3 runs to 15 residues.

This chain joins TRBV7-8 and TRBJ1-6; 7 bases are shared with TRBD1. The junction had 4 bases not matched to a gene; V was cut back by 1 base and J by 10 bases. CDR3 length: 14 residues. Germline V lookup: CDR1 SGHVS, CDR2 FQNEAQ. The CDR3 coding sequence is TGTGCCAGCAGCTTAGGACAGGGAGAGTCACCCCTCCACTTT. This codes for CASSLGQGESPLHF.

CDR3 DNA: TGTGCCAGCAGTTCTAATCTTAGGACTAGCGGGGGCCGTGAAAGCTCCTACAATGAGCAGTTCTTC. Translating it yields CASSSNLRTSGGRESSYNEQFF. The rearrangement links TRBV28 to TRBJ2-1; 13 bases map to TRBD2. V gave up 4 bases and J gave up 0 bases; unmatched junction bases: 18. Germline V gives CDR1 MDHEN, CDR2 SYDVKM. The CDR3 extends over 22 amino acids.

A few counts support this clone. This chain connects TRBV28 to TRBJ1-3, with TRBD1 matching 10 bases. Germline CDR1 and CDR2: MDHEN and SYDVKM. The CDR3 contains 16 residues. Trimming cost V 6 bases and J 1 base; bases outside gene matches: 6. The CDR3: CASSDRQGASGNTIYF. CDR3 DNA sequence: TGTGCCAGCAGCGATAGACAGGGGGCTTCTGGAAACACCATATATTTT.

This clone showed up just once. The rearrangement links TRBV5-1 to TRBJ1-2; a possible D gene is TRBD1 (6 bases). CDR1 is SGHRS and CDR2 is YFSETQ in the germline V gene. The CDR3 is made up of 15 amino acids. The V end was cut by 0 bases, the J end by 3 bases, with 12 bases between. The CDR3 DNA reads TGCGCCAGCAGCTTGGAGGGTTGGGGGCACTATGGCTACACCTTC. It translates to CASSLEGWGHYGYTF.

This rearrangement joins TRBV3-1 (or the pseudogene TRBV3-2) to TRBJ1-5; D is possibly TRBD1 (6 bases). Germline lookup yields CDR1 LGHDT and CDR2 YNNKEL (reference sequence). V lost 0 bases, J lost 7 bases, and 7 bases lay in between. The CDR3 extends over 13 amino acids. CDR3: CASSQEGGQPQHF. CDR3 nucleotides: TGTGCCAGCAGCCAAGAAGGGGGACAGCCCCAGCATTTT.

The chain links TRBV28 to TRBJ1-4; D possibly corresponds to TRBD1 (5 bases). CDR1 is MDHEN and CDR2 is SYDVKM in the germline V gene. The CDR3 is made up of 15 amino acids. V was pared by 4 bases and J by 8 bases, with 17 bases between. CDR3 loop: CASSSVGREGEKLFF. The DNA for the CDR3 is TGTGCCAGCAGTTCCGTAGGCAGGGAAGGAGAAAAACTGTTTTTT.

The chain links TRBV5-4 to TRBJ2-5, with D perhaps matching TRBD2 (6 bases). The length of the CDR3 is 13 residues. The germline V gene has CDR1 SGHNT and CDR2 YYREEE (reference sequence). Trimming cost V 2 bases and J 4 bases, with 9 bases left between them. For the CDR3, the DNA is TGTGCCAGCAGCTTAAAACTAGCAGAGACCCAGTACTTC. It encodes CASSLKLAETQYF.

The J gene is TRBJ2-7, the V gene TRBV5-1; D possibly corresponds to TRBD1 (6 bases). This CDR3 is 12 amino acids long. Germline assignment: CDR1 SGHRS and CDR2 YFSETQ. The ends were cut back, 3 bases at V and 2 bases at J, with 6 bases in the middle. CDR3 loop: CASSSGAYEQYF. Here the CDR3 DNA reads TGCGCCAGCAGCTCAGGGGCCTACGAGCAGTACTTC.